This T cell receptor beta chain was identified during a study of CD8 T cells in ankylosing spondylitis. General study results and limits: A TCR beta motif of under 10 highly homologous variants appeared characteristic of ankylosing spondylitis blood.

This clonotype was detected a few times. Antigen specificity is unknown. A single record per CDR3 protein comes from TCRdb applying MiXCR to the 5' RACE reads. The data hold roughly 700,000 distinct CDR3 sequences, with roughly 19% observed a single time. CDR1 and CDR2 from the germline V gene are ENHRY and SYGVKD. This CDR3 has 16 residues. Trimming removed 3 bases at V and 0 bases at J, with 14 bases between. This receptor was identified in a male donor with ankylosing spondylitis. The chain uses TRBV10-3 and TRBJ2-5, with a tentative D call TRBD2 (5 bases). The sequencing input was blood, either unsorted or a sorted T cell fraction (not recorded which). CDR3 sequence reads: CAISEGSSSNQETQYF. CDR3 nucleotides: TGTGCCATCAGTGAAGGATCTAGCTCCAACCAAGAGACCCAGTACTTC.